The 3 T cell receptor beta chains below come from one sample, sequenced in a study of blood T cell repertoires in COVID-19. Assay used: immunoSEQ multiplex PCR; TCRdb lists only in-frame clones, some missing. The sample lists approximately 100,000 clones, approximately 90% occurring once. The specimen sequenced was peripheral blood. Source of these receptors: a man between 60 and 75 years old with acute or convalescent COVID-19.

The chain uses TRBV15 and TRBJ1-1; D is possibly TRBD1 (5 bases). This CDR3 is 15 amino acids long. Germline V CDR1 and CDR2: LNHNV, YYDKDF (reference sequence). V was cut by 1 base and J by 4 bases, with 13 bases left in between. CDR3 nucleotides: TGTGCCACCAGCAGAGCCCAGGAGGGGAGCACTGAAGCTTTCTTT. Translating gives CATSRAQEGSTEAFF. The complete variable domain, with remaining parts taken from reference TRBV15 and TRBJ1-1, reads DAMVIQNPRYQVTQFGKPVTLSCSQTLNHNVMYWYQQKSSQAPKLLFHYYDKDFNNEADTPDNFQSRRPNTSFCFLDIRSPGLGDTAMYLCATSRAQEGSTEAFFGQGTRLTVV.

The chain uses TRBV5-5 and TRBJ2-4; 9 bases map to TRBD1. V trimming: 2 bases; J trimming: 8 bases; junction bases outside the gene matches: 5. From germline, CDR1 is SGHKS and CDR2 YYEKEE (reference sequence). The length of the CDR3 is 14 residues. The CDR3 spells CASSLRGQGDIQYF. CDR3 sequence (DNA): TGTGCCAGCAGCTTAAGGGGACAGGGAGACATTCAGTACTTC.

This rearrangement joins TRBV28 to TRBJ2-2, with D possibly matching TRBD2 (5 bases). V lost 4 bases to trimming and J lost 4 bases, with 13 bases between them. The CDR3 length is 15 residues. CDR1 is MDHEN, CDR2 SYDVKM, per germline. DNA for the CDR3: TGTGCCAGCAGTTCCCGAGGGATGGCCACCGGGGAGCTGTTTTTT. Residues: CASSSRGMATGELFF.